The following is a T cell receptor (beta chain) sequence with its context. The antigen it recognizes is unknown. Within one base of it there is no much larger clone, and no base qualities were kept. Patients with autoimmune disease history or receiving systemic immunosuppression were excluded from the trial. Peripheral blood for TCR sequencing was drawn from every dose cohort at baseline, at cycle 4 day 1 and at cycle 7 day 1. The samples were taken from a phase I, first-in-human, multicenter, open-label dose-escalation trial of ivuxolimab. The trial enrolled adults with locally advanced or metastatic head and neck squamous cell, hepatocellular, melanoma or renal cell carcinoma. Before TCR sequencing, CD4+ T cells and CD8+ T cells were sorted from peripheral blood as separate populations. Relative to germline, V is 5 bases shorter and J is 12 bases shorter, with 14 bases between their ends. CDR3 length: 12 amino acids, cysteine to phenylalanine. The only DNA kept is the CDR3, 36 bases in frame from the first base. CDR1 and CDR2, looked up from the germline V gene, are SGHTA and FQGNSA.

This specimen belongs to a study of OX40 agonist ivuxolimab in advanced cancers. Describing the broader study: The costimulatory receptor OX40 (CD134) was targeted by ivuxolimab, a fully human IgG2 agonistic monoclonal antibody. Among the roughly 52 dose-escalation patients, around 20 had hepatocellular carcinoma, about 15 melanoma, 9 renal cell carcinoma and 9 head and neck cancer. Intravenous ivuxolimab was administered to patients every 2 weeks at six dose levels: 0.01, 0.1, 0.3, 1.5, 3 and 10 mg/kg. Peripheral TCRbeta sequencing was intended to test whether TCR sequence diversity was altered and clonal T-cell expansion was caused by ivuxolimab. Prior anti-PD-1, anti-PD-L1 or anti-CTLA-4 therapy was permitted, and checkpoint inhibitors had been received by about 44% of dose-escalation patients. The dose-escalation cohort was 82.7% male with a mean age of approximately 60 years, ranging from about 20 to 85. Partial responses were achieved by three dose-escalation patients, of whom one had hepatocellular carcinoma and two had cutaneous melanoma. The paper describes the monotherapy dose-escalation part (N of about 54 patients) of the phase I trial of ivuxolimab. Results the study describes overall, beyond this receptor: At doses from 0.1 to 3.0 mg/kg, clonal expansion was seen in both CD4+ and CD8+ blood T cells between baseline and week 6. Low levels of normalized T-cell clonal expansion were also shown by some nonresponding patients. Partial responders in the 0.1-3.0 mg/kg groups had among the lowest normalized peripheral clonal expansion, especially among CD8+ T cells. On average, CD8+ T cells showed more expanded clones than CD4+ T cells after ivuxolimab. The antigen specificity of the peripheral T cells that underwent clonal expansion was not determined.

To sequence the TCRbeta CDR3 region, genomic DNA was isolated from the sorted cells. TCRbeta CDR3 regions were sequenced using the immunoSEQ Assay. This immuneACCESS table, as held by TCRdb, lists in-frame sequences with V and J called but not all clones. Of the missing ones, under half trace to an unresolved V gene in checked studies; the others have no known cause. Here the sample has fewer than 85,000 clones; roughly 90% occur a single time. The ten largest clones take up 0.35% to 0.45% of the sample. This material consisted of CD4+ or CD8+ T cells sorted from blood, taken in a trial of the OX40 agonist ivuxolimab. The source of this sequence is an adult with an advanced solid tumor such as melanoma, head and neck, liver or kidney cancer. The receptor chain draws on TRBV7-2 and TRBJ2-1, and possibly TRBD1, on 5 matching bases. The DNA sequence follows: TGTGCCAGCAGCACAGGCGGCATAGGGCAGTTCTTC. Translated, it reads CASSTGGIGQFF. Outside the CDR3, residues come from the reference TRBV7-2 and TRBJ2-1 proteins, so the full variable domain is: GAGVSQSPSNKVTEKGKDVELRCDPISGHTALYWYRQSLGQGLEFLIYFQGNSAPDKSGLPSDRFSAERTGGSVSTLTIQRTQQEDSAVYLCASSTGGIGQFFGPGTRLTVL.